This T cell receptor (beta chain) was identified in a study of T cell changes during pregnancy in multiple sclerosis. J gave up 2 bases and V 7 bases, and 16 bases lay outside the gene matches. Per the germline V gene, CDR1 is LNHDA and CDR2 is SQIVND (reference sequence). There are 17 residues in the CDR3. Generated by immunoSEQ multiplex PCR, the TCRdb table keeps only in-frame clones and is missing some. The sample comprises some 140,000 clones, around 95% of which are singletons, and more than 0.4% rests with the top ten. The rearrangement links TRBV19 to TRBJ1-1; TRBD1 agrees at 7 bases. This sequence originates from a female donor with multiple sclerosis, enrolled in a pregnancy study. Sequenced here: peripheral blood, sampled after pregnancy. DNA of the CDR3: TGTGCCAGTACGGAAAAAACCCCCGGGACAGCCAACACTGAAGCTTTCTTT. Protein: CASTEKTPGTANTEAFF.